The 20 T cell receptor beta chains reported below all come from one sample, sequenced in a study of read filtering for tumor transcriptome and immune sequencing. Molecular barcoded adaptors covering alpha/delta and beta/gamma chains were used on 400 to 450 ng RNA. TCRdb independently ran MiXCR on the reads; one entry per CDR3 protein. The profile shows over 50,000 distinct CDR3 sequences, around 21% of them singletons. Sequencing was performed on a population of CD138-negative cells sorted from bone marrow. These receptors were collected from a donor aged 40 or older with multiple myeloma.

There are many counts of this clonotype. The CDR3 sequence: CASSSSGTNTEAFF. The CDR3 bases are TGTGCCAGCAGCTCATCCGGGACAAACACTGAAGCTTTCTTT. V gene TRBV7-3 combines with J gene TRBJ1-1; TRBD1 might be the D (6 bases). CDR1 and CDR2 from the germline V gene are SGHTA and FQGTGA. Deletions cut 4 bases from V and 2 bases from J, with 11 bases between. The CDR3 consists of 14 residues.

In its sample, this clonotype was seen many times. CDR3 DNA sequence: TGTGCCAGCAGTGTTGATCGTCCCGGGGAGCTGTTTTTT. Its protein is CASSVDRPGELFF. The V gene is TRBV2, the J gene TRBJ2-2; D not certain. Trimming cost V 4 bases and J 6 bases, with 9 bases left between them. The CDR3 is made up of 13 amino acids. The germline V gene has CDR1 SNHLY and CDR2 FYNNEI.

At least ten counts were recorded for this clonotype. The rearrangement uses TRBV7-9 and TRBJ2-7, with D possibly being TRBD2 (6 bases). This CDR3 is 15 amino acids long. Trimming took 0 bases from V and 5 from J, leaving 14 bases between them. Germline loops: CDR1 SEHNR, CDR2 FQNEAQ (reference sequence). Here the CDR3 DNA reads TGTGCCAGCAGCTTAGCGGGACTCCATTATAACGAGCAGTACTTC. Amino acid sequence: CASSLAGLHYNEQYF.

At least ten counts were recorded for this clonotype. V and J are TRBV6-5 and TRBJ1-5, with 9 nucleotides matching TRBD1. The length of the CDR3 is 14 residues. Trimming removed 11 bases from V and 6 bases from J; junction bases left unmatched: 11. Germline V gene lookup returns CDR1 MNHEY and CDR2 SVGAGI. In DNA form, the CDR3 reads TGTGCCGGATCGGGACAGGGTTTTGTTCAGCCCCAGCATTTT. It is translated as CAGSGQGFVQPQHF.

This clonotype was recorded at least ten times. The chain combines TRBV20-1 with TRBJ2-7; TRBD1 matches at 7 bases. The CDR3 runs to 14 residues. Trimming at V came to 5 bases and at J to 2 bases, leaving 9 bases not matched to a gene. CDR1 is DFQATT, CDR2 SNEGSKA, per germline (reference sequence). The CDR3 DNA follows: TGCAGTGCTCCCGGGACAGCTTCTACCTACGAGCAGTACTTC. This gives the protein CSAPGTASTYEQYF.

This clonotype was seen more than once but under ten times. J is TRBJ2-2 and V is TRBV4-2; D call uncertain. Trimming shortened V by 0 bases and J by 6 bases, and 8 bases separated the two germline ends. CDR1 LGHNA and CDR2 YNFKEQ come from the germline V gene. This CDR3 has 14 amino acids. The CDR3 DNA sequence: TGTGCCAGCAGCCAAGATTCCGGGTCCGGGGAGCTGTTTTTT. It is translated as CASSQDSGSGELFF.

This clonotype has a count of ten or more. The chain recombines TRBV2 with TRBJ2-2; 7 bases match TRBD1. Germline trimming cut 6 bases from V and 7 bases from J; bases unmatched to any gene: 8. CDR1 is SNHLY and CDR2 is FYNNEI in the germline V gene. The CDR3 is 14 amino acids. CDR3 in DNA: TGTGCCAGCAGCGAAAACAGGGGCGGCGGGGAGCTGTTTTTT. This codes for CASSENRGGGELFF.

This chain links TRBV4-2 with TRBJ2-3, with 9 nucleotides matching TRBD2. This CDR3 is 18 amino acids long. Germline V gives CDR1 LGHNA, CDR2 YNFKEQ. The V gene end was trimmed by 2 bases and the J gene end by 4 bases; junction bases not matched to a gene: 13. CDR3 protein: CASSQRLAEAGGADTQYF. The CDR3, as DNA: TGTGCCAGCAGCCAACGCCTCGCGGAAGCGGGAGGAGCAGATACGCAGTATTTT.

The CDR3 coding sequence is TGTGCCAGCAGCTTAACTAGCGGGGGGAGCGGTGAGCAGTTCTTC. Translation: CASSLTSGGSGEQFF. V and J are TRBV7-2 and TRBJ2-1, with 12 bases matching TRBD2. The V and J ends lost 2 bases and 9 bases, in that order; junction bases with no gene match: 5. Per the germline V gene, CDR1 is SGHTA and CDR2 is FQGNSA. The CDR3 runs 15 residues. The variable domain in full, completed from reference TRBV7-2 and TRBJ2-1, reads GAGVSQSPSNKVTEKGKDVELRCDPISGHTALYWYRQSLGQGLEFLIYFQGNSAPDKSGLPSDRFSAERTGGSVSTLTIQRTQQEDSAVYLCASSLTSGGSGEQFFGPGTRLTVL.

This clonotype was picked up many times. As DNA, the CDR3 is TGTGCCAGCAGCAGGGGTTCGGGGAACACTGAAGCTTTCTTT. This gives the protein CASSRGSGNTEAFF. The chain links TRBV7-9 to TRBJ1-1; TRBD1 is a possible D gene (5 bases). Trimming removed 5 bases from V and 1 base from J, with 11 bases in between. The CDR3 is 14 residues long. The germline CDR1 and CDR2 sequences are SEHNR and FQNEAQ (reference sequence).

A word on this clonotype: This may stem from a read error, because a much larger clone lies one nucleotide away. The rearrangement links TRBV7-4 to TRBJ1-1; D is undetermined. The CDR3 has 15 amino acids. Per the germline V gene, CDR1 is SGHVT and CDR2 is SQSDAQ. The CDR3 nucleotides read TGTGCCAGCAGCCCCAGGTGGCCGATGAACACTGGAGCTTTCTTT. It yields the protein CASSPRWPMNTGAFF.

This clonotype came up many times. The V call is TRBV7-3, the J call TRBJ2-6; D might be TRBD1 (5 bases). The CDR3 has 17 amino acids. Trimming stripped 2 bases from V and 0 bases from J, with 11 bases between. Germline values: CDR1 SGHTA, CDR2 FQGTGA. The CDR3 loop is CASSLVGDSSGANVLTF. The DNA of the CDR3 is TGTGCCAGCAGCTTAGTAGGGGATAGCTCTGGGGCCAACGTCCTGACTTTC.

The sample holds many counts of this clonotype. This rearrangement joins TRBV5-1 to TRBJ1-2; D is perhaps TRBD1 (5 bases). V lost 3 bases and J lost 0, with 15 bases in between. CDR3 size: 16 residues. Per germline, CDR1 SGHRS and CDR2 YFSETQ. CDR3: CASSYGAGDSNYGYTF. Written as DNA, the CDR3 is TGCGCCAGCAGCTATGGGGCGGGGGATTCTAACTATGGCTACACCTTC.

The chain carries TRBV20-1 and TRBJ2-3; D unresolved. The CDR3 runs to 12 residues. The V and J ends lost 2 bases and 5 bases respectively, with 8 bases between them. CDR1 is DFQATT, CDR2 SNEGSKA, per germline (reference sequence). In DNA, the CDR3 is TGCAGTGCTAGACCTAAACGAGATACGCAGTATTTT. Amino acid sequence: CSARPKRDTQYF.

This clonotype was recorded many times. V is TRBV7-9 and J is TRBJ2-4; D ambiguous. V gave up 2 bases and J gave up 5 bases, with 4 bases separating them. Germline loops: CDR1 SEHNR, CDR2 FQNEAQ (reference sequence). CDR3 length equals 12 residues. As DNA, the CDR3 is TGTGCCAGCAGCTTAAATGAAAACATTCAGTACTTC. This gives the protein CASSLNENIQYF.

This clonotype has a count of ten or more. The chain couples TRBV18 to TRBJ2-1; 14 nucleotides align to TRBD2. This CDR3 spans 18 amino acids. Unmatched junction bases numbered 7, after V lost 2 bases and J lost 4 bases. Germline CDR1 and CDR2: KGHSH and LQKENI. CDR3: CASSPVPGLAGAYNEQFF. In nucleotides, the CDR3 is TGTGCCAGCTCACCAGTCCCGGGACTAGCGGGAGCGTACAATGAGCAGTTCTTC.

This clonotype was found many times. The chain is built from TRBV11-1 and TRBJ2-3; D may be TRBD1 or TRBD2 (5 bases each). V lost 5 bases and J lost 4, with 16 bases in between. CDR1 and CDR2 (germline): SGHAT, FQDESV (reference sequence). The length of the CDR3 is 15 residues. The CDR3 DNA reads TGTGCCAGCAGCGTCGGTCGTCTGGGGGCAGATACGCAGTATTTT. Amino acids: CASSVGRLGADTQYF.

Details on this clonotype: A clone one base away is much larger, so this may be a read error. The CDR3 DNA reads TGCGCCAGCAGCTTACGGGGGGTCACTGACTATGGCTACACCTTC. Translated: CASSLRGVTDYGYTF. J is TRBJ1-2 and V is TRBV5-1, with D maybe TRBD1 (5 bases). This CDR3 spans 15 amino acids. Trimming took 2 bases from V and 3 from J, leaving 14 bases between them. The germline V gene has CDR1 SGHRS and CDR2 YFSETQ. The whole variable domain, remainder taken from reference TRBV5-1 and TRBJ1-2, is KAGVTQTPRYLIKTRGQQVTLSCSPISGHRSVSWYQQTPGQGLQFLFEYFSETQRNKGNFPGRFSGRQFSNSRSEMNVSTLELGDSALYLCASSLRGVTDYGYTFGSGTRLTVV.

This clonotype was recorded at least ten times. The J gene is TRBJ2-3, the V gene TRBV6-5; a possible D gene is TRBD1 (5 bases). Germline V gene sequence: CDR1 MNHEY, CDR2 SVGAGI. V gave up 4 bases and J gave up 2 bases, with 10 bases separating them. The CDR3 contains 14 residues. The CDR3 reads CASSLSQATDTQYF. The CDR3 nucleotides are TGTGCCAGCAGTTTATCACAGGCCACAGATACGCAGTATTTT.

This chain uses TRBV9 with TRBJ2-3; 7 positions match TRBD1. The V gene end was trimmed by 1 base and the J gene end by 6 bases; junction bases not matched to a gene: 11. The CDR3 length is 16 residues. Germline loops: CDR1 SGDLS, CDR2 YYNGEE. CDR3 coding DNA: TGTGCCAGCAGCGTACAGGGGACAGTCGTAATGGATACGCAGTATTTT. Its translation is CASSVQGTVVMDTQYF.